This T cell receptor (beta chain) is from a study of cytomegalovirus exposure and HLA in healthy donors. CDR1 is SGHTA, CDR2 FQGTGA, per germline. The junction had 4 bases not matched to a gene; V was cut back by 5 bases and J by 6 bases. CDR3 length equals 13 residues. A multiplex PCR was run with 60 Vbeta primers and 13 Jbeta primers. Clones were sequenced by immunoSEQ multiplex PCR, and TCRdb holds only the in-frame ones, with some missing. The sample has some 110,000 clones, approximately 82% seen once. This chain uses TRBV7-3 with TRBJ2-7; 10 bases line up with TRBD1. The sequenced sample was PBMCs. The TCR comes from a man aged 25 to 40 in good health and CMV-seropositive. CDR3 loop: CASSPGTGAEQYF. The CDR3 region has the DNA TGTGCCAGCAGCCCCGGGACAGGGGCCGAGCAGTACTTC.